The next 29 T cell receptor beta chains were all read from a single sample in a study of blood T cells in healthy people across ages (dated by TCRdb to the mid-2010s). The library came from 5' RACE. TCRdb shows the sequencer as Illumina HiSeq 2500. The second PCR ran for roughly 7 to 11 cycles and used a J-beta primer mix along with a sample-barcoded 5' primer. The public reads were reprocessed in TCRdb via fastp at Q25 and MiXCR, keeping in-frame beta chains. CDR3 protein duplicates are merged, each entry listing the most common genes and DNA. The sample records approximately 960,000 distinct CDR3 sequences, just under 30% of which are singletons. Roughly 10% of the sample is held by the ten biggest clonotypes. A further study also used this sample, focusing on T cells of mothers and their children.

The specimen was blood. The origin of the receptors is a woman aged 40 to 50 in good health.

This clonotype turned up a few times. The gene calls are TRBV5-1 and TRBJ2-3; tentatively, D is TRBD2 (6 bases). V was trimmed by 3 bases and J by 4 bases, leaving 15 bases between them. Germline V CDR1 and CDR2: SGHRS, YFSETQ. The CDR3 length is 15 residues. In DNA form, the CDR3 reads TGCGCCAGCAGCTCCTCAGCGGGTTACGCAGATACGCAGTATTTT. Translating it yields CASSSSAGYADTQYF.

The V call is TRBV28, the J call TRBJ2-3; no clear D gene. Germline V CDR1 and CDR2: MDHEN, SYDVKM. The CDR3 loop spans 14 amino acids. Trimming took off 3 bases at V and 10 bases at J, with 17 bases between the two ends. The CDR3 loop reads CASSFGTGLSAQYF. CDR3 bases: TGTGCCAGCAGTTTTGGTACCGGGTTGTCTGCGCAGTATTTT.

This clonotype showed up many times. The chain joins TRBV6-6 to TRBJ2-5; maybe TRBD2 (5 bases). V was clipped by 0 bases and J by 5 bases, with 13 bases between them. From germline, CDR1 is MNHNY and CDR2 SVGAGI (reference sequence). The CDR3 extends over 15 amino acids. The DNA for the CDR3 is TGTGCCAGCAGTTACTCGGCGCTAGCCGGCGAGACCCAGTACTTC. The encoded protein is CASSYSALAGETQYF.

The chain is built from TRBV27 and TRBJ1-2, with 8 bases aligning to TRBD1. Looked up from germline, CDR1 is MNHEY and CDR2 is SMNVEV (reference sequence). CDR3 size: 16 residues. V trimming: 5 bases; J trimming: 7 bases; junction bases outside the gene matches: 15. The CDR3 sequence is CASSPMGGDRGRGYTF. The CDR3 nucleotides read TGTGCCAGCAGTCCTATGGGGGGAGACAGGGGTCGTGGCTACACCTTC.

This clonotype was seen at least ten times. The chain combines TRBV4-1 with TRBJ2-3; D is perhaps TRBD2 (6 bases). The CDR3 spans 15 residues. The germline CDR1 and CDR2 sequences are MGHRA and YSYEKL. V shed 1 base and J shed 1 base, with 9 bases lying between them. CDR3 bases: TGCGCCAGCAGCCAAGTACCTAGCGGCACAGATACGCAGTATTTT. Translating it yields CASSQVPSGTDTQYF.

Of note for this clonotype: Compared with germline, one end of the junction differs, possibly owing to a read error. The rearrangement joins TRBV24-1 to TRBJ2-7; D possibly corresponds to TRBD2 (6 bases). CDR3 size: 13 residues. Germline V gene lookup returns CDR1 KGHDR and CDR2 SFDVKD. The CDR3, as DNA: TGTGCCACCAGTGACCCTCCGGACTACGGGCAGTACTTC. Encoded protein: CATSDPPDYGQYF.

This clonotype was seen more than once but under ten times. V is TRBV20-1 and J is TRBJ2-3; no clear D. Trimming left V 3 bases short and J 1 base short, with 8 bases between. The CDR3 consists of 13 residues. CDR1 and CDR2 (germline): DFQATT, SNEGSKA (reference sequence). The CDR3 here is CSARFPRTDTQYF. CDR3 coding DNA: TGCAGTGCTAGGTTCCCTCGCACAGATACGCAGTATTTT.

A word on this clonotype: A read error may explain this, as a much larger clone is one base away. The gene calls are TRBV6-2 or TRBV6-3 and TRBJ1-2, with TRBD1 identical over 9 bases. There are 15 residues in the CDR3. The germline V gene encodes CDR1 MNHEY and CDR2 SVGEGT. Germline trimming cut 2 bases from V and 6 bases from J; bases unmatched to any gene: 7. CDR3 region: CASSYLGQGNHGYTF. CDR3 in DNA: TGTGCCAGCAGTTACCTGGGACAGGGAAACCATGGCTACACCTTC.

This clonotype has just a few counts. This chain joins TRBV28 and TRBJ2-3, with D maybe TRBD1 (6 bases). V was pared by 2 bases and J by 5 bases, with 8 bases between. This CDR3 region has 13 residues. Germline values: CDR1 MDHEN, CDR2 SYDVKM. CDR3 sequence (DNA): TGTGCCAGCAGTTTACTCAGGGGAGATACGCAGTATTTT. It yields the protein CASSLLRGDTQYF.

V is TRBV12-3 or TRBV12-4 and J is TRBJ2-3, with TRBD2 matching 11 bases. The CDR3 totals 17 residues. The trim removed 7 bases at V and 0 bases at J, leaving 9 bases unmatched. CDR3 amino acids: CASTGTSGSPSTDTQYF. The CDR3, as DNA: TGTGCCAGCACCGGGACTAGCGGTTCTCCTAGCACAGATACGCAGTATTTT.

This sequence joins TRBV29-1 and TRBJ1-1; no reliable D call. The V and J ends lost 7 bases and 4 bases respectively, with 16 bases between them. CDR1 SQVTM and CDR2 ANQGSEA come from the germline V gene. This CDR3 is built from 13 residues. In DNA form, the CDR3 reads TGCAGCGCAAGAATGGGAAGGGCCACTGAAGCTTTCTTT. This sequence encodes CSARMGRATEAFF.

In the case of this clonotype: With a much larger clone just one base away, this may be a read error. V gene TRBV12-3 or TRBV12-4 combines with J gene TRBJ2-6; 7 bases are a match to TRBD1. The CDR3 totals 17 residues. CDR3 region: CASRRSGTDSGANVRTF. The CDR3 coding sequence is TGTGCCAGCAGACGTTCCGGGACAGACTCTGGGGCCAACGTCCGGACTTTC.

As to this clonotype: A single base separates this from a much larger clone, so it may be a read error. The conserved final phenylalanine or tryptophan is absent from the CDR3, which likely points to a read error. The CDR3 DNA reads as TGCAGTGCTAGGTGGGGGGAGAGCTCCTACAATGAGCAGTTCTGC. Protein sequence: CSARWGESSYNEQFC. The chain recombines TRBV20-1 with TRBJ2-1, with a tentative D call TRBD2 (6 bases). Trimming took 3 bases from V and 0 from J, leaving 12 bases between them. The germline CDR1 and CDR2 sequences are DFQATT and SNEGSKA (reference sequence). The CDR3 is 15 residues long.

The chain's CDR3 is CASSVSGTGRTEAFF. The CDR3 DNA reads TGTGCCAGCAGTGTCTCCGGGACAGGGCGTACTGAAGCTTTCTTT. The rearrangement links TRBV5-7 to TRBJ1-1; TRBD1 matches 9 bases. TRBV5-7 qualifies as an ORF whose function is uncertain. V shed 5 bases, J shed 5 bases, and the junction held 10 bases outside the gene matches. The CDR3 runs 15 residues.

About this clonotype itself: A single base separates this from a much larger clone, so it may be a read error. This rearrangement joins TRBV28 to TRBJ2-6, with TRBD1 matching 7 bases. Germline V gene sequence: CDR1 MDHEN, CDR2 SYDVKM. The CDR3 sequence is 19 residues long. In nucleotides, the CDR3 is TGTGCCAGCAGTTTACTGGGACAGCACTACCAAGGTGGGGCCAACGTCCGGACTTTC. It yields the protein CASSLLGQHYQGGANVRTF. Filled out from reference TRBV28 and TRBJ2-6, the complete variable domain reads DVKVTQSSRYLVKRTGEKVFLECVQDMDHENMFWYRQDPGLGLRLIYFSYDVKMKEKGDIPEGYSVSREKKERFSLILESASTNQTSMYLCASSLLGQHYQGGANVRTFGAGSRLTVL.

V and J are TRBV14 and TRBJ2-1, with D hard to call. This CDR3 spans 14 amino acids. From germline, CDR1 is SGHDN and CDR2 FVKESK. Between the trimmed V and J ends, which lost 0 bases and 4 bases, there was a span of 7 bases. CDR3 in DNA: TGTGCCAGCAGCCAAGATTTCGGATACAATGAGCAGTTCTTC. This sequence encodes CASSQDFGYNEQFF.

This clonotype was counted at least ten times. The CDR3 coding sequence is TGTGCCAGCAGCCCGGGAAGGGACAGCGAAAAACTGTTTTTT. Translated, it gives CASSPGRDSEKLFF. V is TRBV7-2 and J is TRBJ1-4, with 7 bases fitting TRBD1. This CDR3 contains 14 residues. V was pared by 5 bases and J by 8 bases, with 8 bases of the junction left unmatched. The germline V gene has CDR1 SGHTA and CDR2 FQGNSA.

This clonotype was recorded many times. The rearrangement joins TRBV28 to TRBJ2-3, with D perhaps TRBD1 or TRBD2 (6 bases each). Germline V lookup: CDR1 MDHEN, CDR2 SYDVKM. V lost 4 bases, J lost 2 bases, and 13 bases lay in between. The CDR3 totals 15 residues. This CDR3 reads CASSWRGVDTDTQYF. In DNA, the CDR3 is TGTGCCAGCAGTTGGAGGGGGGTGGACACAGATACGCAGTATTTT.

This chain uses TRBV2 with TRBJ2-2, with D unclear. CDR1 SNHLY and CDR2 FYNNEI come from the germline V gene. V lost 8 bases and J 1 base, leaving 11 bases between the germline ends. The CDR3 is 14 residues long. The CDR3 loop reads CASHGMENTGELFF. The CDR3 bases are TGTGCCAGCCATGGGATGGAGAACACCGGGGAGCTGTTTTTT. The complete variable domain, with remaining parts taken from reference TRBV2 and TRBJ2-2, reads EPEVTQTPSHQVTQMGQEVILRCVPISNHLYFYWYRQILGQKVEFLVSFYNNEISEKSEIFDDQFSVERPDGSNFTLKIRSTKLEDSAMYFCASHGMENTGELFFGEGSRLTVL.

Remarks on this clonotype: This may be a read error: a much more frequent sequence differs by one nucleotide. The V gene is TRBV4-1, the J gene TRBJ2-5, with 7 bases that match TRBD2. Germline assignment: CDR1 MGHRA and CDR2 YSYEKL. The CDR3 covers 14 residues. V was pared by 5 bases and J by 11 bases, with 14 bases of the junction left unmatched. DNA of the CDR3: TGCGCCAGCAGCGAAGGACTAGGGGCCGATGAGCAGTACTTC. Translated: CASSEGLGADEQYF.

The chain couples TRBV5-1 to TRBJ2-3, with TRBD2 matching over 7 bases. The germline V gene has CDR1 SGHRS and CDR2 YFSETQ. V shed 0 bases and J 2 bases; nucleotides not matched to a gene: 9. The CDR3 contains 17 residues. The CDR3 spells CASSLDAPSGSTDTQYF. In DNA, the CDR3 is TGCGCCAGCAGCTTGGACGCGCCTAGCGGATCCACAGATACGCAGTATTTT.

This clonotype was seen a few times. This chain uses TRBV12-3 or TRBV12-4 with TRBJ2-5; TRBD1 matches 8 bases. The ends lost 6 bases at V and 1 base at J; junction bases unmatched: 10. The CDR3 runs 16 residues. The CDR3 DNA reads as TGTGCCAGCAGACTCTCCGGGACAGGCACCCAAGAGACCCAGTACTTC. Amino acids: CASRLSGTGTQETQYF.

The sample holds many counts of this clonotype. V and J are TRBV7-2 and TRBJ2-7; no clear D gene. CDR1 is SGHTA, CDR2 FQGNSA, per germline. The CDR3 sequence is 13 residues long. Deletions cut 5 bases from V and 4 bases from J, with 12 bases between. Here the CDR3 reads CASSPDGFYEQYF. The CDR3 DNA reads TGTGCCAGCAGCCCAGACGGTTTTTACGAGCAGTACTTC. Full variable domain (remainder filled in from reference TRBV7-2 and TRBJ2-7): GAGVSQSPSNKVTEKGKDVELRCDPISGHTALYWYRQSLGQGLEFLIYFQGNSAPDKSGLPSDRFSAERTGGSVSTLTIQRTQQEDSAVYLCASSPDGFYEQYFGPGTRLTVT.

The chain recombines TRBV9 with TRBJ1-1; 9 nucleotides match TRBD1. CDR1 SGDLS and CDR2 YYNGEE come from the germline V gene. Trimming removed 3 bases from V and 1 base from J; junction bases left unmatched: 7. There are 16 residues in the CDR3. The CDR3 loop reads CASSGRQGVGNTEAFF. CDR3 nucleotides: TGTGCCAGCAGCGGGCGACAGGGGGTTGGGAACACTGAAGCTTTCTTT.

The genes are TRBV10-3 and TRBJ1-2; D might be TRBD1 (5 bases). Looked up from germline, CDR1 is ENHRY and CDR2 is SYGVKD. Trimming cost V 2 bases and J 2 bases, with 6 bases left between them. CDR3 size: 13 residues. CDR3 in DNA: TGTGCCATCAGTGAGAACAGGAACTATGGCTACACCTTC. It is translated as CAISENRNYGYTF.

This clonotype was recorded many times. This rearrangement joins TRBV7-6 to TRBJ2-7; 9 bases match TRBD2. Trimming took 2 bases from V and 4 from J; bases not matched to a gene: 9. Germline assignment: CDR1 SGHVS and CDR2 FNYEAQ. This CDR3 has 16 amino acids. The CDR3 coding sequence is TGTGCCAGCAGCTTACTTCCTAGCGGGGCATCTTACGAGCAGTACTTC. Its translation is CASSLLPSGASYEQYF.

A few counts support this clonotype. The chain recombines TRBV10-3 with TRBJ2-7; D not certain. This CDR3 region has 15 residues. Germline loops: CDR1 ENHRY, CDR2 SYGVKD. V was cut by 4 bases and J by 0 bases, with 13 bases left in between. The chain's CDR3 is CAISAGPVTSYEQYF. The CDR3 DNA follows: TGTGCCATCAGTGCCGGGCCAGTTACCTCCTACGAGCAGTACTTC.

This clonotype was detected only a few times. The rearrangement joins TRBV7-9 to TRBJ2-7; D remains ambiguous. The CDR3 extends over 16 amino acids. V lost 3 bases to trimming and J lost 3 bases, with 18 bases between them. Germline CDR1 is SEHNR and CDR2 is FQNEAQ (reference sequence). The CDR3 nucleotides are TGTGCCAGCAGCTTCCCCAACAGTCGACCTAGCTACGAGCAGTACTTC. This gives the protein CASSFPNSRPSYEQYF.

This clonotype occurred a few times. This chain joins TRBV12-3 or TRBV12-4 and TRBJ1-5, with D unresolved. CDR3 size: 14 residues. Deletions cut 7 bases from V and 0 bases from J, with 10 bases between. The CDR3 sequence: CASTSIFSNQPQHF. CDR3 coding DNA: TGTGCCAGCACCTCAATTTTTAGCAATCAGCCCCAGCATTTT.